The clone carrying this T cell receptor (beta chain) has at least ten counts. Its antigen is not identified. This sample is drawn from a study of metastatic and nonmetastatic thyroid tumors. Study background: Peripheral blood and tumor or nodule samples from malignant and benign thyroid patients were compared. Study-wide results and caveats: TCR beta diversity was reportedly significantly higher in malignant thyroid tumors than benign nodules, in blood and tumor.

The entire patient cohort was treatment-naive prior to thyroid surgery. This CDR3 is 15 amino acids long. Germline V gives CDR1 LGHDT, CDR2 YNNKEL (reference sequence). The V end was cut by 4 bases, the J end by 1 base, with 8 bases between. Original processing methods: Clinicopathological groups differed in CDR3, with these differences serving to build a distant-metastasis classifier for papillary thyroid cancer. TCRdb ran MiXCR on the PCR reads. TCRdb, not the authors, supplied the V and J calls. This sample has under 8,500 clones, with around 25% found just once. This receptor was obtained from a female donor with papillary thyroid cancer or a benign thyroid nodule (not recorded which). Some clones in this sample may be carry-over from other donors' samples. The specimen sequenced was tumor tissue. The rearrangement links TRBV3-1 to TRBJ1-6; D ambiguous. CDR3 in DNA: TGTGCCAGCAGCCCGATCCGGTCCTATAATTCACCCCTCCACTTT. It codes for CASSPIRSYNSPLHF.